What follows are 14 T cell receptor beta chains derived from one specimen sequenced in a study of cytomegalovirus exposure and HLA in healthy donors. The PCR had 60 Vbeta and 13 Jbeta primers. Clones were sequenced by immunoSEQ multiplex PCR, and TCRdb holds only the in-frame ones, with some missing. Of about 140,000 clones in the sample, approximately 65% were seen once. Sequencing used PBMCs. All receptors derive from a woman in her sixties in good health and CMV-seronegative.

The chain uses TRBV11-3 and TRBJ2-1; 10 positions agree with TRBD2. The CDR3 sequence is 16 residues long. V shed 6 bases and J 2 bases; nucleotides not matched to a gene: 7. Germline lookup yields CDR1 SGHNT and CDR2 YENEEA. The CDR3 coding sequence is TGTGCCAGCAGTAGTCCCGGGACTAGCGCCTACAATGAGCAGTTCTTC. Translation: CASSSPGTSAYNEQFF.

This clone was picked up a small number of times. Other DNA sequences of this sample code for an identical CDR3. CDR3 nucleotides: TGTGCCAGCTCACCAGGGCAGGGGGCTCGGGGCACAGATACGCAGTATTTT. The encoded protein is CASSPGQGARGTDTQYF. This chain links TRBV18 with TRBJ2-3; 8 nucleotides align to TRBD1. The CDR3 consists of 17 residues. The J segment lost 1 base and the V segment lost 2 bases, leaving 8 bases of the junction unmatched. Germline lookup yields CDR1 KGHSH and CDR2 LQKENI.

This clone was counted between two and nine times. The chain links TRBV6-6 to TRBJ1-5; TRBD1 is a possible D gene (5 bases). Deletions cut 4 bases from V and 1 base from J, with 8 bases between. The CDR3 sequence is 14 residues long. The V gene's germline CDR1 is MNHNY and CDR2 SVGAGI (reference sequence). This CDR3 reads CASSWGESNQPQHF. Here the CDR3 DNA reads TGTGCCAGCAGTTGGGGGGAGAGCAATCAGCCCCAGCATTTT.

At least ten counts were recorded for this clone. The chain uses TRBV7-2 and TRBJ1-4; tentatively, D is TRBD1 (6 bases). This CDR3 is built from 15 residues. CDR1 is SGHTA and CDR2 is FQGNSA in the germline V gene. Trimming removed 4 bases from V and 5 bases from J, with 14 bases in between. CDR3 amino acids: CASSYQGSENEKLFF. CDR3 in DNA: TGTGCCAGCAGCTACCAGGGGAGCGAAAATGAAAAACTGTTTTTT.

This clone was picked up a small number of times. The CDR3 nucleotides read TGTGCCAGCAGTTACGACAGGGGGAGGGAAAAACTGTTTTTT. This gives the protein CASSYDRGREKLFF. The J gene is TRBJ1-4, the V gene TRBV6-5; 9 bases align to TRBD1. V lost 2 bases and J lost 8; bases outside the gene matches: 3. The germline V gene encodes CDR1 MNHEY and CDR2 SVGAGI. This CDR3 comprises 14 residues.

DNA for the CDR3: TGTGCCAGCAGTTATCTGGCCGGAGGCACAGATACGCAGTATTTT. Encoded protein: CASSYLAGGTDTQYF. The gene calls are TRBV6-5 and TRBJ2-3; D gene uncertain. V was clipped by 3 bases and J by 1 base, with 11 bases between them. Germline CDR1 is MNHEY and CDR2 is SVGAGI. The CDR3 is made up of 15 amino acids.

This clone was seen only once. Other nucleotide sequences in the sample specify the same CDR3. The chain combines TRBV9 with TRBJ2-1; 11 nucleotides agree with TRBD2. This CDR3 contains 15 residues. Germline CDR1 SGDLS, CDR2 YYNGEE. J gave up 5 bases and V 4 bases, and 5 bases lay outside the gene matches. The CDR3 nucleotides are TGTGCCAGCAGCTCCGGGACTAGCGGAAACAATGAGCAGTTCTTC. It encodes CASSSGTSGNNEQFF.

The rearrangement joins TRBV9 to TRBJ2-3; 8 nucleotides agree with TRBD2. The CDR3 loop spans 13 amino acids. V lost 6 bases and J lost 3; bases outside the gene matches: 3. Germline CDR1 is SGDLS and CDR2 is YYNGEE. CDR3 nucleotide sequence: TGTGCCAGCAATAGCGGGGTGACAGATACGCAGTATTTT. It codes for CASNSGVTDTQYF.

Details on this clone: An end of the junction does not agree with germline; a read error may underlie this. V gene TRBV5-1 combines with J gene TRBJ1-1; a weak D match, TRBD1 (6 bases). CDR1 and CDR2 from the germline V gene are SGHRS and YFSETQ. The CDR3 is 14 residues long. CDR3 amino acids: CASTLEGGVTEAFF. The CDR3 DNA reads TGCGCCAGCACCTTGGAGGGGGGGGTAACTGAAGCTTTCTTT.

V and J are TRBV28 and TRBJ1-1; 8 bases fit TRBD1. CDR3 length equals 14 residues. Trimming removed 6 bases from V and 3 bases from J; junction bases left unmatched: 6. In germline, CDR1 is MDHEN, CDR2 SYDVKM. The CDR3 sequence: CASRPRTGYTEAFF. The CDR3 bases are TGTGCCAGCAGACCCCGGACAGGGTACACTGAAGCTTTCTTT. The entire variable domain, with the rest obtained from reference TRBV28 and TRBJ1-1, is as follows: DVKVTQSSRYLVKRTGEKVFLECVQDMDHENMFWYRQDPGLGLRLIYFSYDVKMKEKGDIPEGYSVSREKKERFSLILESASTNQTSMYLCASRPRTGYTEAFFGQGTRLTVV.

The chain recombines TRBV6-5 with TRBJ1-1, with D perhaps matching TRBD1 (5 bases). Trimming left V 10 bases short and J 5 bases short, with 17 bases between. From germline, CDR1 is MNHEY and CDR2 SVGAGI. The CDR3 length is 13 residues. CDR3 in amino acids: CATARPGGTEAFF. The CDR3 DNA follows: TGTGCCACCGCCCGGCCGGGGGGGACTGAAGCTTTCTTT.

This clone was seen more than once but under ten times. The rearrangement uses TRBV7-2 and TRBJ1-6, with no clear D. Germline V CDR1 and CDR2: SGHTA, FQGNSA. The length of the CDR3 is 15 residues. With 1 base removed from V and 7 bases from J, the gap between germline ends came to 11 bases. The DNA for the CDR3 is TGTGCCAGCAGCTTAGAAGGCAGGTCGAATTCACCCCTCCACTTT. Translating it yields CASSLEGRSNSPLHF.

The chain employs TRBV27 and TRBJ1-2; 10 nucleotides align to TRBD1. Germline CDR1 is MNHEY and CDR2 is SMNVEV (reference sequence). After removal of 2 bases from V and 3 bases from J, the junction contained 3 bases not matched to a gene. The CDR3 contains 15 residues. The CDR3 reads CASSLGQGEYYGYTF. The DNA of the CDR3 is TGTGCCAGCAGTTTAGGACAGGGGGAGTACTATGGCTACACCTTC.

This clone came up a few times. CDR3 loop: CASGAGGYQETQYF. The CDR3 region has the DNA TGTGCCAGCGGGGCGGGAGGCTACCAAGAGACCCAGTACTTC. The chain combines TRBV2 with TRBJ2-5, with 8 bases that match TRBD2. The germline gives CDR1 SNHLY, CDR2 FYNNEI. The length of the CDR3 is 14 residues. With 8 bases clipped from V and 0 bases from J, the junction kept 5 bases outside the gene matches.